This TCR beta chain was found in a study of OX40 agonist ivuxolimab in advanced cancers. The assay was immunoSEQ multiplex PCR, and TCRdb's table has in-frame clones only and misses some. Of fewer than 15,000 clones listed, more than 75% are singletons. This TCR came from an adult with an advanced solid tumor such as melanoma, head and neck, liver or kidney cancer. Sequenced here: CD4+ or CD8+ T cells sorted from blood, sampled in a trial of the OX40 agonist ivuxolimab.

CDR3 DNA: TGTGCCATCAGCCCGGCAGGAGAACTACAAGAGACCCAGTACTTC. It yields the protein CAISPAGELQETQYF. The rearrangement links TRBV28 to TRBJ2-5; D is undetermined. There are 15 residues in the CDR3. Per the germline V gene, CDR1 is MDHEN and CDR2 is SYDVKM. V lost 10 bases to trimming and J lost 2 bases, with 20 bases between them.